What follows are 9 T cell receptor beta chains derived from one specimen sequenced in a study of regulatory T cells in long-lasting Graves disease. To make TCR beta libraries, researchers used iRepertoire HTBI primers and Arm-PCR of CDR3 regions. TCRdb re-analysed the multiplex PCR reads in MiXCR, keeping a single row per CDR3 protein. Of 400,000 to 550,000 distinct CDR3 sequences listed, roughly 15% are singletons. Time point denoted: newly diagnosed GD, antithyroid drugs for less than 3 months. Scientists built the TCR library using RNA that was extracted from PBMCs. These data also featured in a second study, about T cells in Graves' hyperthyroidism and ophthalmopathy.

The sequenced sample was peripheral blood mononuclear cells (PBMCs), obtained at new diagnosis, from a patient treated with antithyroid drugs. These receptors all stem from a woman between 18 and 29 years old with Graves disease.

This clonotype was counted ten times or more. This chain joins TRBV20-1 and TRBJ2-5; 13 bases line up with TRBD2. The CDR3 extends over 14 amino acids. The germline V gene encodes CDR1 DFQATT and CDR2 SNEGSKA (reference sequence). Losses at the gene ends were 5 bases for V and 4 bases for J; bases not matched to a gene: 4. The CDR3 loop is CSAQLAGGRETQYF. The CDR3 DNA is TGCAGTGCTCAACTAGCGGGAGGGCGAGAGACCCAGTACTTC.

In its sample, this clonotype was seen many times. Written as DNA, the CDR3 is TGTGCCAGCAAAAAGCGGGTAGTAAGCAGGGGGCAAGGAGCTTTCTTT. Amino acids: CASKKRVVSRGQGAFF. This rearrangement joins TRBV6-1 to TRBJ1-1, with TRBD1 matching 8 bases. Germline V CDR1 and CDR2: MNHNS, SASEGT. The length of the CDR3 is 16 residues. The V segment lost 7 bases and the J segment 10 bases; nucleotides outside the gene matches: 20.

This rearrangement joins TRBV12-3 or TRBV12-4 to TRBJ2-1, with 7 bases matching TRBD2. The CDR3 consists of 15 residues. With V trimmed by 5 bases and J by 4 bases, 8 bases remained unmatched. The CDR3 spells CASSAPSGPYNEQFF. The CDR3 region has the DNA TGTGCCAGCAGTGCCCCTAGCGGACCGTACAATGAGCAGTTCTTC.

This clonotype was seen more than once but under ten times. The CDR3 DNA reads as TGTGCCTGGGCCTTTTACGCGGGAGATACGCAGTATTTT. As protein: CAWAFYAGDTQYF. The V gene is TRBV30, the J gene TRBJ2-3; weak D call: TRBD2 (5 bases). This CDR3 region has 13 residues. Germline lookup yields CDR1 GTSNPN and CDR2 SVGIG (reference sequence). The V end lost 5 bases, the J end lost 5 bases, and 14 bases lay between the germline ends.

This clonotype occurred many times. The chain has TRBV7-8 and TRBJ1-2; 8 nucleotides align to TRBD1. The germline gives CDR1 SGHVS, CDR2 FQNEAQ. With V trimmed by 2 bases and J by 3 bases, 5 bases remained unmatched. The CDR3 totals 15 residues. Written as DNA, the CDR3 is TGTGCCAGCAGCTTAAGCACAGGGGGACACTATGGCTACACCTTC. The encoded protein is CASSLSTGGHYGYTF.

As for this clonotype: This likely reflects a read error, since a far larger clone is one base away. The chain uses TRBV27 and TRBJ2-1, with 13 bases lining up with TRBD2. Germline-derived CDR1 and CDR2 are MNHEY and SMNVEV (reference sequence). The CDR3 loop spans 19 amino acids. With 2 bases clipped from V and 10 bases from J, the junction kept 17 bases outside the gene matches. The CDR3 DNA is TGTGCCAGCAGTTTACTACTAGCGGGAGGGCGTGTCGTCGGGTACGAGCAGTTCTTC. Its translation: CASSLLLAGGRVVGYEQFF.

The chain is built from TRBV7-2 and TRBJ2-7; D call uncertain. V was clipped by 1 base and J by 3 bases, with 16 bases between them. This CDR3 has 16 amino acids. Germline V gives CDR1 SGHTA, CDR2 FQGNSA. The CDR3 nucleotides read TGTGCCAGCAGCTTAGTCCCTAGTCCAGTACTCTACGAGCAGTACTTC. This translates into CASSLVPSPVLYEQYF.

This clonotype was recorded at least ten times. The chain is built from TRBV30 and TRBJ2-3; TRBD2 agrees at 8 bases. The V gene end was trimmed by 0 bases and the J gene end by 7 bases; junction bases not matched to a gene: 9. CDR3 length: 15 amino acids. The germline gives CDR1 GTSNPN, CDR2 SVGIG (reference sequence). CDR3 residues: CAWSVEAGELNTQYF. CDR3 sequence (DNA): TGTGCCTGGAGTGTAGAAGCGGGAGAATTGAATACGCAGTATTTT.

This clonotype was seen repeatedly, ten times or more. An end of the junction differs from the germline gene, which may be a read error. The chain combines TRBV28 with TRBJ1-2, with D uncertain. Germline V lookup: CDR1 MDHEN, CDR2 SYDVKM. The CDR3 extends over 14 amino acids. CDR3 nucleotide sequence: TGTGCCACCAGTTCGAGTCCGGTGGTGCGAGGCTACACCTTC. Translating it yields CATSSSPVVRGYTF.